This T cell receptor (beta chain) was retrieved from a study of cytomegalovirus exposure and HLA in healthy donors. The germline V gene encodes CDR1 SGHTA and CDR2 FQGNSA. The CDR3 covers 12 residues. V lost 5 bases, J lost 8 bases, and 11 bases lay in between. The PCR had 60 Vbeta and 13 Jbeta primers. Assay used: immunoSEQ multiplex PCR; TCRdb lists only in-frame clones, some missing. The table shows about 83,000 clones, with 80% to 90% occurring only once. Study-level results: Likely technical artifact: a cluster of highly shared sequence variants. Immune exposure was documented only through CMV serostatus. Later analysis identified several of the most significant clusters that appeared linked to common viral pathogens.

With respect to this clone: What it recognizes is unknown.

V gene TRBV7-2 combines with J gene TRBJ2-3; D not certain. The sample comprised PBMCs. This TCR came from a woman in her 30s in good health and CMV-seronegative. CDR3 loop: CASSGRLATQYF. DNA of the CDR3: TGTGCCAGCAGCGGCCGCCTGGCTACGCAGTATTTT.